The 27 T cell receptor beta chains listed next were all sequenced from one sample in a study of T cells in Graves' hyperthyroidism and ophthalmopathy. TCR beta CDR3 sequences were amplified from RNA transcripts. When the TCR CDR3 underwent first-round RT-PCR, the HTBI primer set was used. From the multiplex PCR reads, TCRdb called clonotypes with MiXCR, one entry per CDR3 protein. In the table there are hundreds of thousands of distinct CDR3 sequences, under 25% of which are singletons. Sequences were obtained from blood. Receptors originate from a man under 40 with Graves' ophthalmopathy.

V gene TRBV6-4 combines with J gene TRBJ2-1, with TRBD1 matching 10 bases. The trim removed 3 bases at V and 7 bases at J, leaving 3 bases unmatched. The germline V gene encodes CDR1 MRHNA and CDR2 SNTAGT. The length of the CDR3 is 14 residues. The CDR3 spells CASSDGQGGNEQFF. The CDR3 DNA is TGTGCCAGCAGTGATGGACAGGGGGGTAATGAGCAGTTCTTC.

This clonotype occurred a few times. V usage is TRBV11-3 and J usage is TRBJ2-2; the match to TRBD2 covers 14 bases. The V segment lost 4 bases and the J segment 5 bases; nucleotides outside the gene matches: 6. There are 17 residues in the CDR3. The germline CDR1 and CDR2 sequences are SGHNT and YENEEA. The CDR3 reads CASSSGLAGGRTGELFF. The CDR3 DNA is TGTGCCAGCAGCTCAGGACTAGCGGGAGGACGGACCGGGGAGCTGTTTTTT. Drawing the rest from reference TRBV11-3 and TRBJ2-2, the complete variable domain is EAGVVQSPRYKIIEKKQPVAFWCNPISGHNTLYWYLQNLGQGPELLIRYENEEAVDDSQLPKDRFSAERLKGVDSTLKIQPAELGDSAVYLCASSSGLAGGRTGELFFGEGSRLTVL.

The chain carries TRBV10-1 and TRBJ2-1, with D possibly being TRBD2 (5 bases). The CDR3 is made up of 13 amino acids. Deletions cut 4 bases from V and 8 bases from J, with 12 bases between. Per germline, CDR1 WNHNN and CDR2 SYGVQD (reference sequence). CDR3 sequence reads: CASSAEVGDEQFF. The DNA for the CDR3 is TGCGCCAGCAGTGCGGAGGTTGGGGATGAGCAGTTCTTC.

This chain connects TRBV20-1 to TRBJ2-3; TRBD2 matches at 9 bases. Per germline, CDR1 DFQATT and CDR2 SNEGSKA (reference sequence). CDR3 size: 15 residues. With 2 bases clipped from V and 4 bases from J, the junction kept 7 bases outside the gene matches. CDR3 sequence: CSARKGLAAPDTQYF. CDR3 bases: TGCAGTGCTAGAAAGGGACTAGCCGCGCCAGATACGCAGTATTTT.

With respect to this clonotype: A much larger clone is a single base away; this may be a read error. V usage is TRBV7-2 and J usage is TRBJ2-2; D unresolved. Germline V gene sequence: CDR1 SGHTA, CDR2 FQGNSA. The CDR3 runs 14 residues. Here the CDR3 DNA reads TGTGTCAGCAGCTTAGAACTGAACACCGGGGAGCTGTTTTTT. Its protein is CVSSLELNTGELFF.

The chain recombines TRBV20-1 with TRBJ2-3; 11 bases align to TRBD2. CDR1 is DFQATT and CDR2 is SNEGSKA in the germline V gene (reference sequence). J was trimmed by 4 bases and V by 6 bases; bases with no gene match: 15. This CDR3 spans 17 amino acids. In DNA form, the CDR3 reads TGCAGTGCCACTAGCGGGAGTGGATCAGCGTCGTCAGATACGCAGTATTTT. Translating gives CSATSGSGSASSDTQYF.

J is TRBJ2-1 and V is TRBV7-9; D is unclear. V lost 6 bases, J lost 10 bases, and 13 bases lay in between. The CDR3 sequence is 12 residues long. Germline lookup yields CDR1 SEHNR and CDR2 FQNEAQ (reference sequence). The CDR3 is CASSLTGWEQFF. The CDR3 coding sequence is TGTGCCAGCAGTCTTACTGGGTGGGAGCAGTTCTTC.

The rearrangement uses TRBV3-1 and TRBJ1-6; D gene unclear. Germline assignment: CDR1 LGHDT and CDR2 YNNKEL (reference sequence). V dropped 0 bases and J dropped 10 bases, with 16 bases sitting between them. This CDR3 spans 16 amino acids. The CDR3 is CASSQEVRAGQSPLHF. The CDR3 DNA is TGTGCCAGCAGCCAAGAGGTTCGGGCGGGTCAGTCACCCCTCCACTTT.

This clonotype has more than one count but fewer than ten. The rearrangement links TRBV20-1 to TRBJ2-2; 7 nucleotides line up with TRBD1. The CDR3 contains 15 residues. After removal of 0 bases from V and 7 bases from J, the junction contained 8 bases not matched to a gene. Germline CDR1 and CDR2: DFQATT and SNEGSKA (reference sequence). Here the CDR3 reads CSARDRRQGDGELFF. For the CDR3, the DNA is TGCAGTGCTAGAGATAGAAGACAGGGTGACGGGGAGCTGTTTTTT.

The V gene is TRBV19, the J gene TRBJ2-7; perhaps TRBD2 as D (6 bases). V was clipped by 7 bases and J by 2 bases, with 9 bases between them. Germline loops: CDR1 LNHDA, CDR2 SQIVND (reference sequence). This CDR3 region has 12 residues. The CDR3 loop reads CASKGGTYEQYF. The CDR3 coding sequence is TGTGCCAGTAAAGGCGGGACCTACGAGCAGTACTTC.

CDR3 sequence reads: CASSIRIAYEQYF. The DNA of the CDR3 is TGTGCCAGTAGTATCCGGATCGCCTACGAGCAGTACTTC. The genes are TRBV19 and TRBJ2-7; D is ambiguous. CDR3 length: 13 residues. Germline V gene sequence: CDR1 LNHDA, CDR2 SQIVND (reference sequence). Trimming removed 3 bases from V and 2 bases from J, with 8 bases in between.

The V gene is TRBV7-2, the J gene TRBJ2-1; D gene ambiguous. CDR3 length: 15 amino acids. V dropped 3 bases and J dropped 0 bases, with 9 bases sitting between them. Germline V gene sequence: CDR1 SGHTA, CDR2 FQGNSA. In nucleotides, the CDR3 is TGTGCCAGCAGCTTGTCGGTAGACTCCTACAATGAGCAGTTCTTC. It translates to CASSLSVDSYNEQFF. Drawing the rest from reference TRBV7-2 and TRBJ2-1, the complete variable domain is GAGVSQSPSNKVTEKGKDVELRCDPISGHTALYWYRQSLGQGLEFLIYFQGNSAPDKSGLPSDRFSAERTGGSVSTLTIQRTQQEDSAVYLCASSLSVDSYNEQFFGPGTRLTVL.

This clonotype was seen many times. The chain employs TRBV30 and TRBJ1-2, with no clear D. The germline V and J ends were trimmed by 7 bases and 2 bases, with 11 bases remaining between them. The CDR3 contains 12 residues. Germline V lookup: CDR1 GTSNPN, CDR2 SVGIG (reference sequence). The DNA of the CDR3 is TGTGCCTCCGAAAGTGGGAACTATGGCTACACCTTC. This codes for CASESGNYGYTF.

This clonotype was counted at least ten times. The chain couples TRBV28 to TRBJ2-1; 9 bases map to TRBD2. Trimming removed 3 bases from V and 4 bases from J; junction bases left unmatched: 7. This CDR3 spans 16 amino acids. The germline gives CDR1 MDHEN, CDR2 SYDVKM. The CDR3 protein is CASSFGLTSGYNEQFF. The CDR3 DNA reads TGTGCCAGCAGTTTTGGGCTGACTAGCGGATACAATGAGCAGTTCTTC. Drawing the rest from reference TRBV28 and TRBJ2-1, the complete variable domain is DVKVTQSSRYLVKRTGEKVFLECVQDMDHENMFWYRQDPGLGLRLIYFSYDVKMKEKGDIPEGYSVSREKKERFSLILESASTNQTSMYLCASSFGLTSGYNEQFFGPGTRLTVL.

As to this clonotype: One end of the junction varies from germline; a read error may be responsible. V and J are TRBV5-1 and TRBJ1-6; possibly TRBD1 for D (5 bases). CDR3 length: 14 amino acids. Looked up from germline, CDR1 is SGHRS and CDR2 is YFSETQ. This CDR3 is CASSPSEGIRPLHF. CDR3 nucleotide sequence: TGTGCCAGCAGCCCTAGCGAGGGGATTCGACCCCTCCACTTT.

V usage is TRBV10-2 and J usage is TRBJ2-1; 9 bases fit TRBD2. V trimming: 4 bases; J trimming: 10 bases; junction bases outside the gene matches: 8. This CDR3 contains 14 residues. In germline, CDR1 is WSHSY, CDR2 SAAADI. The CDR3 spells CASSVRREGPEQFF. Written as DNA, the CDR3 is TGCGCCAGCAGTGTTCGGCGGGAGGGTCCGGAGCAGTTCTTC.

The V gene is TRBV20-1, the J gene TRBJ2-7; 11 bases are a match to TRBD2. The CDR3 loop spans 14 amino acids. V shed 8 bases and J 9 bases; nucleotides not matched to a gene: 15. Germline V gene lookup returns CDR1 DFQATT and CDR2 SNEGSKA (reference sequence). The CDR3 loop is CSTTRSGRANGQYF. CDR3 nucleotide sequence: TGCAGTACCACCCGTAGCGGGAGGGCCAACGGGCAGTACTTC.

The J gene is TRBJ1-4, the V gene TRBV2, with 7 bases matching TRBD1. CDR3 length: 15 residues. Germline lookup yields CDR1 SNHLY and CDR2 FYNNEI. V lost 2 bases, J lost 3 bases, and 3 bases stayed unmatched. The CDR3 DNA sequence: TGTGCCAGCAGTGAATGGGACAGCCCTAATGAAAAACTGTTTTTT. Translated, it gives CASSEWDSPNEKLFF.

The table lists this clonotype with a few counts. The chain couples TRBV28 to TRBJ1-5; possibly TRBD1 for D (5 bases). From germline, CDR1 is MDHEN and CDR2 SYDVKM. The V end lost 1 base, the J end lost 7 bases, and 11 bases lay between the germline ends. The CDR3 spans 14 residues. The CDR3 region has the DNA TGTGCCAGCAGTTTATTCTCGGGGGAGCAGCCCCAGCATTTT. It encodes CASSLFSGEQPQHF.

This sequence joins TRBV29-1 and TRBJ1-1; D remains ambiguous. CDR1 is SQVTM, CDR2 ANQGSEA, per germline. The CDR3 has 10 residues. Between the trimmed V and J ends, which lost 4 bases and 8 bases, there was a span of 8 bases. CDR3 sequence reads: CSVAQTEAFF. The CDR3 DNA reads TGCAGCGTTGCGCAAACAGAAGCTTTCTTT.

This clonotype was found a few times. The chain carries TRBV9 and TRBJ2-5, with D maybe TRBD2 (5 bases). The germline V gene has CDR1 SGDLS and CDR2 YYNGEE. V lost 0 bases, J lost 5 bases, and 11 bases lay in between. This CDR3 contains 14 residues. CDR3 region: CASSVGPGVETQYF. CDR3 bases: TGTGCCAGCAGCGTAGGGCCCGGGGTGGAGACCCAGTACTTC.

Ten or more counts support this clonotype. V and J are TRBV3-1 and TRBJ2-7; TRBD1 matches 7 bases. CDR3 size: 14 residues. Losses at the gene ends were 1 base for V and 3 bases for J; bases not matched to a gene: 3. Looked up from germline, CDR1 is LGHDT and CDR2 is YNNKEL (reference sequence). The CDR3 loop is CASSQADRIYEQYF. The DNA for the CDR3 is TGTGCCAGCAGCCAAGCGGACAGGATCTACGAGCAGTACTTC.

The rearrangement links TRBV5-5 to TRBJ1-2; 9 bases align to TRBD1. The CDR3 sequence is 16 residues long. Germline CDR1 and CDR2: SGHKS and YYEKEE (reference sequence). V shed 2 bases, J shed 1 base, and the junction held 6 bases outside the gene matches. CDR3 coding DNA: TGTGCCAGCAGCTTAACCTGGACAGGGGATAACTATGGCTACACCTTC. Amino acid sequence: CASSLTWTGDNYGYTF. Looking up the rest from reference TRBV5-5 and TRBJ1-2 gives the full variable domain: DAGVTQSPTHLIKTRGQQVTLRCSPISGHKSVSWYQQVLGQGPQFIFQYYEKEERGRGNFPDRFSARQFPNYSSELNVNALLLGDSALYLCASSLTWTGDNYGYTFGSGTRLTVV.

This clonotype was observed a few times. This sequence joins TRBV28 and TRBJ2-7, with D hard to call. V was cut by 2 bases and J by 1 base, with 9 bases left in between. The CDR3 is 14 amino acids. Germline CDR1 reads MDHEN; CDR2 reads SYDVKM. CDR3 nucleotides: TGTGCCAGCAGTTTACTGCTGAATTCCTACGAGCAGTACTTC. Translation: CASSLLLNSYEQYF.

This clonotype was seen only a few times. The chain employs TRBV3-1 and TRBJ2-1; D is possibly TRBD2 (7 bases). Between the trimmed V and J ends, which lost 1 base and 9 bases, there was a span of 16 bases. The CDR3 length is 15 residues. The V gene's germline CDR1 is LGHDT and CDR2 YNNKEL (reference sequence). This chain's CDR3 is CASSQAAGAPGEQFF. CDR3 DNA sequence: TGTGCCAGCAGCCAAGCTGCGGGGGCACCGGGTGAGCAGTTCTTC.

Details on this clonotype: A single base separates this from a much larger clone, so it may be a read error. V gene TRBV12-3 or TRBV12-4 combines with J gene TRBJ2-7; D is unresolved. This CDR3 is 14 amino acids long. DNA for the CDR3: TGTGCCGGCAGATTACAGACAAACTCCTACGAGCAGTACTTC. Amino acid sequence: CAGRLQTNSYEQYF.

The chain links TRBV14 to TRBJ2-1; 8 positions agree with TRBD2. From germline, CDR1 is SGHDN and CDR2 FVKESK. With V trimmed by 5 bases and J by 5 bases, 5 bases remained unmatched. CDR3 length: 14 residues. The CDR3 sequence is CASSVVGLDNEQFF. The CDR3 DNA reads TGTGCCAGCAGCGTGGTGGGACTAGACAATGAGCAGTTCTTC.